The 14 T cell receptor beta chains in this list originate from one sample, sequenced in a study of tumor and adjacent non-tumor tissue in lung cancer. The template was RNA from unsorted bulk tissue. Distant lung tissue was collected more than 3 cm away from the tumor edge. Three rounds of nested PCR, following a modified ARM-PCR protocol, produced the TCRbeta library. TCRdb reprocessed the multiplex PCR reads via MiXCR and lists one record per CDR3 protein. Of fewer than 100,000 distinct CDR3 sequences listed, around 80% were seen once; the top ten hold approximately 51%. Sequencing was performed on distant non-tumor lung tissue. Receptors were obtained from a man in his sixties with non-small cell lung cancer.

About this clonotype: An end of the junction does not agree with germline; a read error may underlie this. The chain carries TRBV24-1 and TRBJ2-1; 11 bases are shared with TRBD2. The germline gives CDR1 KGHDR, CDR2 SFDVKD. The CDR3 is 15 residues long. The CDR3 spells CASSDPGLADNVQFF. In DNA form, the CDR3 reads TGTGCCAGCAGTGACCCGGGACTAGCGGACAATGTGCAGTTCTTC.

Notes on this clonotype: One end of the junction varies from germline; a read error may be responsible. V and J are TRBV11-2 and TRBJ2-6; 7 positions agree with TRBD1. The germline V gene has CDR1 SGHAT and CDR2 FQNNGV. The CDR3 has 19 amino acids. In nucleotides, the CDR3 is TGTTCCAGCAGCTTAGTTCCAAAGGACAGGCCCTCTGGGGCCTACGTCCTGACATTC. Translating gives CSSSLVPKDRPSGAYVLTF.

The chain carries TRBV20-1 and TRBJ2-7, with D unresolved. Deletions cut 4 bases from V and 4 bases from J, with 11 bases between. The CDR3 spans 12 residues. CDR1 and CDR2 (germline): DFQATT, SNEGSKA (reference sequence). In DNA, the CDR3 is TGCAGTGCTACTGCGGCCACATACGAGCAGTACTTC. This sequence encodes CSATAATYEQYF.

Comments on this clonotype: An end of the junction does not agree with germline; a read error may underlie this. The chain couples TRBV5-1 to TRBJ1-2; weak D call: TRBD1 (6 bases). The length of the CDR3 is 13 residues. Germline CDR1 SGHRS, CDR2 YFSETQ. This chain's CDR3 is CGSSLVAGVGYTF. The CDR3 nucleotides read TGCGGCAGCAGCTTGGTGGCAGGGGTTGGTTACACCTTC. The whole variable domain, filled in from reference TRBV5-1 and TRBJ1-2, reads KAGVTQTPRYLIKTRGQQVTLSCSPISGHRSVSWYQQTPGQGLQFLFEYFSETQRNKGNFPGRFSGRQFSNSRSEMNVSTLELGDSALYLCGSSLVAGVGYTFGSGTRLTVV.

This clonotype appeared a few times. This chain joins TRBV7-8 and TRBJ2-7, with TRBD2 matching over 8 bases. The CDR3 spans 16 residues. V was clipped by 0 bases and J by 2 bases; unmatched bases: 6. Germline V gives CDR1 SGHVS, CDR2 FQNEAQ. The CDR3 region is CASSLAQLAEAYEQYF. The CDR3 DNA sequence: TGTGCCAGCAGCTTAGCTCAACTAGCGGAGGCCTACGAGCAGTACTTC.

As regards this clonotype: Likely a read error: the CDR3 ends without its conserved phenylalanine or tryptophan. The chain joins TRBV11-3 to TRBJ1-1; 11 bases are shared with TRBD1. The CDR3 extends over 15 amino acids. After removal of 4 bases from V and 10 bases from J, the junction contained 11 bases not matched to a gene. CDR1 and CDR2 from the germline V gene are SGHNT and YENEEA. The CDR3 spells CASSYGTGGPQSAFI. For the CDR3, the DNA is TGTGCCAGCAGCTACGGGACAGGGGGGCCCCAGTCAGCTTTCATT.

Comments on this clonotype: One end of the junction is discordant with germline, which a read error may explain. This chain joins TRBV29-1 and TRBJ2-1; D not certain. This CDR3 has 14 amino acids. Per germline, CDR1 SQVTM and CDR2 ANQGSEA. CDR3 in amino acids: CSVVLSVGKDEQFF. As DNA, the CDR3 is TGCAGTGTTGTATTGAGCGTGGGTAAGGATGAGCAGTTCTTC.

A note on this clonotype: An end of the junction differs from the germline gene, which may be a read error. The CDR3 DNA follows: TGCAGTCCTAGAGATCCTGGTTCGGCTCCCTACGAGCAGTACTTC. As protein: CSPRDPGSAPYEQYF. V gene TRBV20-1 combines with J gene TRBJ2-7; D unresolved. The CDR3 is made up of 15 amino acids. The germline gives CDR1 DFQATT, CDR2 SNEGSKA (reference sequence).

This clonotype was picked up a small number of times. V is TRBV6-4 and J is TRBJ2-1; possibly TRBD1 or TRBD2 for D (5 bases each). Germline lookup yields CDR1 MRHNA and CDR2 SNTAGT. V was pared by 0 bases and J by 8 bases, with 11 bases between. This CDR3 comprises 14 residues. This CDR3 reads CASSDSGESDEQFF. The DNA for the CDR3 is TGTGCCAGCAGTGACTCGGGGGAAAGCGATGAGCAGTTCTTC.

This clonotype is labeled medium-sized (0.01 to 0.1%). The V call is TRBV7-9, the J call TRBJ1-6, with TRBD1 matching over 9 bases. Germline CDR1 SEHNR, CDR2 FQNEAQ (reference sequence). V lost 6 bases, J lost 9 bases, and 6 bases stayed unmatched. The CDR3 is made up of 14 amino acids. The CDR3 here is CASRGTGRGSPLHF. The CDR3 DNA reads as TGTGCCAGCAGGGGGACAGGGAGGGGTTCACCCCTCCACTTT.

This clonotype was seen ten or more times. This sequence joins TRBV6-1 and TRBJ2-1; D unclear. CDR1 is MNHNS, CDR2 SASEGT, per germline. There are 13 residues in the CDR3. The ends were cut back, 4 bases at V and 4 bases at J, with 8 bases in the middle. CDR3 protein: CASSGTEYNEQFF. CDR3 nucleotide sequence: TGTGCCAGCAGTGGGACCGAATACAATGAGCAGTTCTTC.

Remarks on this clonotype: The CDR3 ends on some other residue instead of the conserved phenylalanine or tryptophan, so this is likely a read error. V and J are TRBV20-1 and TRBJ2-1; TRBD1 matches at 7 bases. The junction had 12 bases not matched to a gene; V was cut back by 7 bases and J by 6 bases. The CDR3 runs 14 residues. Germline CDR1 is DFQATT and CDR2 is SNEGSKA (reference sequence). This CDR3 reads CSVTDRVAGNEQFY. In nucleotides, the CDR3 is TGCAGTGTTACCGACAGGGTCGCTGGCAATGAGCAGTTCTAC.

This clonotype was counted ten times or more. The chain has TRBV11-2 and TRBJ2-1; 11 bases match TRBD2. The CDR3 is 19 amino acids. V shed 1 base, J shed 6 bases, and the junction held 14 bases outside the gene matches. The germline V gene has CDR1 SGHAT and CDR2 FQNNGV. Here the CDR3 reads CASSLVRGSGREGVNEQFF. Here the CDR3 DNA reads TGTGCCAGCAGCTTAGTGCGGGGTAGCGGGAGGGAGGGGGTCAATGAGCAGTTCTTC.

Regarding this clonotype: This may be a read error, as it is one base from a much larger clone. V and J are TRBV5-6 and TRBJ2-5; a weak D match, TRBD2 (6 bases). V was clipped by 1 base and J by 9 bases, with 22 bases between them. CDR1 and CDR2 from the germline V gene are SGHDT and YYEEEE. The CDR3 is 16 amino acids. CDR3 nucleotides: TGTGCCAGCAGCTTGTCTGTGTCTACACCTACGGGGGCCCAGTACTTC. The encoded protein is CASSLSVSTPTGAQYF.